These 23 T cell receptor beta chains were sequenced from one sample in a study of cytomegalovirus exposure and HLA in healthy donors. The PCR was carried out with 60 Vbeta primers and 13 Jbeta primers. Sequencing used immunoSEQ multiplex PCR; TCRdb keeps in-frame clones, though not all of them. The profile covers 65,000 to 90,000 clones, with over 70% appearing a single time and about an eighth taken by the ten largest. Sequenced sample: PBMCs. These receptors were obtained from a man aged 65 to 79 in good health and CMV-seronegative.

The rearrangement joins TRBV2 to TRBJ1-6; no reliable D call. Germline V CDR1 and CDR2: SNHLY, FYNNEI. CDR3 length equals 14 residues. The V end lost 5 bases, the J end lost 10 bases, and 15 bases lay between the germline ends. CDR3 DNA: TGTGCCAGCAGTCAGACCGGGGTGGAATCACCCCTCCACTTT. Translating it yields CASSQTGVESPLHF.

There are a few counts of this clone. This chain uses TRBV10-3 with TRBJ2-5; D gene ambiguous. Germline CDR1 and CDR2: ENHRY and SYGVKD. Between the trimmed V and J ends, which lost 6 bases and 3 bases, there was a span of 11 bases. The CDR3 consists of 13 residues. The CDR3 here is CAIRGLDEETQYF. The DNA for the CDR3 is TGTGCCATCAGAGGTCTAGACGAAGAGACCCAGTACTTC.

This chain connects TRBV10-3 to TRBJ1-1; 8 bases align to TRBD1. Per germline, CDR1 ENHRY and CDR2 SYGVKD. There are 15 residues in the CDR3. After removal of 4 bases from V and 0 bases from J, the junction contained 4 bases not matched to a gene. CDR3 sequence reads: CAISGGTGMNTEAFF. The CDR3 coding sequence is TGTGCCATCAGTGGTGGGACAGGCATGAACACTGAAGCTTTCTTT.

This rearrangement joins TRBV6-1 to TRBJ2-7; D is perhaps TRBD1 (7 bases). The CDR3 has 15 residues. V lost 4 bases and J lost 7, with 20 bases in between. Germline V gives CDR1 MNHNS, CDR2 SASEGT. CDR3 sequence: CASSVGGGASWEQYF. The CDR3 DNA reads TGTGCCAGCAGTGTAGGAGGGGGCGCGAGTTGGGAGCAGTACTTC.

This chain connects TRBV5-1 to TRBJ2-3; TRBD2 aligns across 9 bases. Losses at the gene ends were 4 bases for V and 2 bases for J; bases not matched to a gene: 11. Germline values: CDR1 SGHRS, CDR2 YFSETQ. The CDR3 runs to 17 residues. For the CDR3, the DNA is TGCGCCAGCAGCAAGATAGCGGGAGCGCCTCTCACAGATACGCAGTATTTT. This gives the protein CASSKIAGAPLTDTQYF.

The V gene is TRBV5-4, the J gene TRBJ2-3, with 8 bases aligning to TRBD2. The CDR3 consists of 15 residues. Trimming removed 2 bases from V and 1 base from J; junction bases left unmatched: 3. Germline values: CDR1 SGHNT, CDR2 YYREEE (reference sequence). CDR3 region: CASSFAGGRTDTQYF. The CDR3 DNA sequence: TGTGCCAGCAGCTTTGCGGGGGGCCGCACAGATACGCAGTATTTT.

This clone appeared a few times. The rearrangement joins TRBV9 to TRBJ1-2; D ambiguous. The CDR3 has 15 residues. Germline CDR1 is SGDLS and CDR2 is YYNGEE. V gave up 0 bases and J gave up 2 bases, with 11 bases separating them. The CDR3 region has the DNA TGTGCCAGCAGCGTAGGGCAGGTCAAAAACTATGGCTACACCTTC. This codes for CASSVGQVKNYGYTF.

The chain is built from TRBV11-2 and TRBJ1-1; 10 nucleotides line up with TRBD1. This CDR3 is built from 13 residues. Germline CDR1 SGHAT, CDR2 FQNNGV. With V trimmed by 10 bases and J by 3 bases, 5 bases remained unmatched. The CDR3 protein is CATSGQGDTEAFF. CDR3 sequence (DNA): TGTGCCACATCAGGACAGGGGGACACTGAAGCTTTCTTT.

V is TRBV18 and J is TRBJ1-4; no definite D call. The germline CDR1 and CDR2 sequences are KGHSH and LQKENI. The V gene lost 2 bases and the J gene lost 0 bases, with 10 bases spanning the gap. The CDR3 is 16 amino acids. The CDR3 loop reads CASSPNSLATNEKLFF. In DNA, the CDR3 is TGTGCCAGCTCACCAAACAGCTTAGCAACTAATGAAAAACTGTTTTTT. The full variable domain, with the rest looked up from reference TRBV18 and TRBJ1-4, is NAGVMQNPRHLVRRRGQEARLRCSPMKGHSHVYWYRQLPEEGLKFMVYLQKENIIDESGMPKERFSAEFPKEGPSILRIQQVVRGDSAAYFCASSPNSLATNEKLFFGSGTQLSVL.

The rearrangement links TRBV19 to TRBJ2-1; D possibly corresponds to TRBD1 (5 bases). V dropped 1 base and J dropped 5 bases, with 6 bases sitting between them. Germline V gives CDR1 LNHDA, CDR2 SQIVND (reference sequence). The CDR3 length is 13 residues. The CDR3 region is CASSIGQNNEQFF. The CDR3 nucleotides read TGTGCCAGTAGTATAGGACAGAACAATGAGCAGTTCTTC.

The chain carries TRBV29-1 and TRBJ1-5, with TRBD1 as a possible D gene (6 bases). In germline, CDR1 is SQVTM, CDR2 ANQGSEA. Trimming pared 6 bases from V and 5 bases from J, leaving 14 bases between. The CDR3 runs to 13 residues. The CDR3: CSVAGQMDQPQHF. The CDR3 DNA follows: TGCAGCGTCGCAGGACAGATGGATCAGCCCCAGCATTTT.

The chain is built from TRBV7-9 and TRBJ2-3; D unresolved. CDR1 SEHNR and CDR2 FQNEAQ come from the germline V gene (reference sequence). The CDR3 consists of 15 residues. V lost 5 bases to trimming and J lost 0 bases, with 12 bases between them. CDR3 loop: CASSPQLTSTDTQYF. In DNA, the CDR3 is TGTGCCAGCAGCCCACAGCTAACTAGCACAGATACGCAGTATTTT. Drawing the rest from reference TRBV7-9 and TRBJ2-3, the complete variable domain is DTGVSQNPRHKITKRGQNVTFRCDPISEHNRLYWYRQTLGQGPEFLTYFQNEAQLEKSRLLSDRFSAERPKGSFSTLEIQRTEQGDSAMYLCASSPQLTSTDTQYFGPGTRLTVL.

The V and J genes are TRBV19 and TRBJ1-5; D might be TRBD1 (6 bases). The CDR3 is made up of 12 amino acids. V lost 5 bases, J lost 6 bases, and 8 bases lay in between. Germline-derived CDR1 and CDR2 are LNHDA and SQIVND (reference sequence). CDR3 sequence reads: CASSARGQPQHF. CDR3 coding DNA: TGTGCCAGTAGTGCCAGGGGTCAGCCCCAGCATTTT.

The chain uses TRBV7-9 and TRBJ2-1; 10 bases fit TRBD1. Germline V gene sequence: CDR1 SEHNR, CDR2 FQNEAQ (reference sequence). The CDR3 contains 12 residues. After removal of 2 bases from V and 15 bases from J, the junction contained 4 bases not matched to a gene. The DNA of the CDR3 is TGTGCCAGCAGCTTAATGGGACAGGGGTGGTTCTTC. Translation gives CASSLMGQGWFF.

The rearrangement joins TRBV9 to TRBJ2-7, with D perhaps TRBD2 (5 bases). The CDR3 runs 14 residues. The germline V and J ends were trimmed by 0 bases and 2 bases, with 9 bases remaining between them. Per the germline V gene, CDR1 is SGDLS and CDR2 is YYNGEE. Here the CDR3 DNA reads TGTGCCAGCAGCGTAGGGGGAGCCGCCTACGAGCAGTACTTC. It specifies CASSVGGAAYEQYF.

This clone was observed a few times. The V and J genes are TRBV5-1 and TRBJ2-7; tentative D call: TRBD2 (6 bases). The CDR3 totals 13 residues. V lost 0 bases, J lost 5 bases, and 9 bases lay in between. Germline CDR1 reads SGHRS; CDR2 reads YFSETQ. The CDR3 DNA follows: TGCGCCAGCAGCTTGGCCACTAGCAACGAGCAGTACTTC. It is translated as CASSLATSNEQYF.

The sample holds one count of this clone. The chain is built from TRBV11-2 and TRBJ2-7; D might be TRBD1 (6 bases). Germline CDR1 is SGHAT and CDR2 is FQNNGV. The CDR3 covers 15 residues. V dropped 2 bases and J dropped 2 bases, with 13 bases sitting between them. CDR3 region: CASSLKGDAAYEQYF. CDR3 bases: TGTGCCAGCAGCTTAAAGGGGGACGCAGCCTACGAGCAGTACTTC.

This clone was found a few times. CDR3 protein: CASSLVGAGSYEQYF. The CDR3 bases are TGTGCCAGCAGCTTAGTGGGGGCAGGGTCCTACGAGCAGTACTTC. The chain uses TRBV7-2 and TRBJ2-7, with TRBD1 as a possible D gene (6 bases). The CDR3 sequence is 15 residues long. V dropped 1 base and J dropped 1 base, with 11 bases sitting between them. CDR1 and CDR2 (germline): SGHTA, FQGNSA.

Here the CDR3 reads CASNNLENYEQYF. CDR3 nucleotide sequence: TGTGCCAGCAACAACCTAGAGAACTACGAGCAGTACTTC. The chain uses TRBV11-1 and TRBJ2-7; no clear D. Germline loops: CDR1 SGHAT, CDR2 FQDESV (reference sequence). The length of the CDR3 is 13 residues. V was pared by 7 bases and J by 3 bases, with 13 bases between.

The J gene is TRBJ2-3, the V gene TRBV5-1; TRBD2 matches at 10 bases. The CDR3 is 16 residues long. Trimming cost V 3 bases and J 0 bases; bases outside gene matches: 4. CDR1 and CDR2 (germline): SGHRS, YFSETQ. The CDR3 reads CASSSGTSESTDTQYF. The CDR3 coding sequence is TGCGCCAGCAGCTCCGGGACTAGCGAAAGCACAGATACGCAGTATTTT. Combining the CDR3 with reference TRBV5-1 and TRBJ2-3 gives the whole variable domain KAGVTQTPRYLIKTRGQQVTLSCSPISGHRSVSWYQQTPGQGLQFLFEYFSETQRNKGNFPGRFSGRQFSNSRSEMNVSTLELGDSALYLCASSSGTSESTDTQYFGPGTRLTVL.

This clone has only one observation. The chain employs TRBV30 and TRBJ1-5; 10 positions agree with TRBD1. The CDR3 runs 15 residues. Germline-derived CDR1 and CDR2 are GTSNPN and SVGIG (reference sequence). J was trimmed by 7 bases and V by 3 bases; bases with no gene match: 9. The CDR3 region has the DNA TGTGCCTGGAGCGGAGCGACAGGGGGCGGACAGCCCCAGCATTTT. It is translated as CAWSGATGGGQPQHF.

The J gene is TRBJ2-3, the V gene TRBV7-2; TRBD2 matches 9 bases. J lost 1 base, V lost 5 bases, and 7 bases had no gene match. Per germline, CDR1 SGHTA and CDR2 FQGNSA. The CDR3 has 16 residues. The CDR3 DNA is TGTGCCAGCAGCGCATATAGCGGGAGTGGCACAGATACGCAGTATTTT. Translation gives CASSAYSGSGTDTQYF.

The chain links TRBV7-8 to TRBJ2-1; D is perhaps TRBD2 (6 bases). The CDR3 sequence is 16 residues long. V lost 5 bases and J lost 0, with 14 bases in between. Germline CDR1 and CDR2: SGHVS and FQNEAQ. The CDR3 nucleotides read TGTGCCAGCAGCCTCCTAGCGTTGAGCTCCTACAATGAGCAGTTCTTC. Translated, it gives CASSLLALSSYNEQFF.